The clone carrying this T cell receptor beta chain appeared a single time. Antigen unknown. Sequence at one end of the junction differs from germline and may be a read error. The data are from a study of shared clonotypes between healthy human individuals. Study context: For every donor, three CD4 naive, three CD4 memory, two CD8 naive and one CD8 memory plates were used.

Study-level points and caveats: Only blood was sampled, and tissue TCR repertoires likely differ from blood ones. Naive subsets typically showed greater estimated richness than memory subsets.

The authors divided CD4+ cells into CD45RA+ naive and CD45RA-negative memory subsets. Germline V gene sequence: CDR1 LNHNV, CDR2 YYDKDF (reference sequence). The CDR3 runs to 13 residues. Clones were sequenced by immunoSEQ multiplex PCR, and TCRdb holds only the in-frame ones, with some missing. The data show about 1 million clones, under 80% seen once. Sequenced: memory CD4+ T cells sorted from blood. Subset noted: CD45RA-negative fraction. The clonotype comes from a man aged 18 to 29 in good health. The chain is built from TRBV15 and TRBJ1-5, with D maybe TRBD1 (5 bases). The CDR3 reads CATSRALQAGRDF. DNA of the CDR3: TGTGCCACCAGCAGAGCACTACAAGCAGGCAGGGATTTT.